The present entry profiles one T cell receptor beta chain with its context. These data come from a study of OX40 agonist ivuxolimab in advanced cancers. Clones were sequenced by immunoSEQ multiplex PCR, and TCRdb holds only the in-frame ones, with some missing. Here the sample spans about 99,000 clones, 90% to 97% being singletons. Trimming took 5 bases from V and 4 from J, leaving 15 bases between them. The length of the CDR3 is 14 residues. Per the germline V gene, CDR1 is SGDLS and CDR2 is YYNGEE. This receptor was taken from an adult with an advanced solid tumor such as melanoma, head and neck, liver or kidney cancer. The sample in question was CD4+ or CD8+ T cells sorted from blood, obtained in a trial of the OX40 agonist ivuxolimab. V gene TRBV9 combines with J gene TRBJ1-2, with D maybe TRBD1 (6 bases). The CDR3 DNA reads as TGTGCCAGCAGGACGGACAGCCCCTCCTATGGCTACACCTTC. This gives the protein CASRTDSPSYGYTF.